A single sample is the source of the 29 T cell receptor beta chains below, sequenced in a study of blood T cell repertoires in COVID-19. Sequencing was performed with immunoSEQ multiplex PCR; in TCRdb, only in-frame clones are kept and a portion is missing. The sample shows about 480,000 clones, approximately 90% of them seen only once. Sequencing was done on a sample of PBMCs or T cells enriched from blood (not recorded which). These TCRs come from an older woman who had recovered from COVID-19.

The genes are TRBV6-6 and TRBJ1-2; D perhaps matches TRBD1 (5 bases). Trimming took off 8 bases at V and 7 bases at J, with 11 bases between the two ends. Looked up from germline, CDR1 is MNHNY and CDR2 is SVGAGI (reference sequence). The CDR3 totals 11 residues. CDR3 coding DNA: TGTGCCAGCGGGGGGTCGGCTGGCTACACCTTC. It codes for CASGGSAGYTF.

The rearrangement uses TRBV3-1 (or the pseudogene TRBV3-2) and TRBJ2-3; D is possibly TRBD1 (6 bases). The CDR3 sequence is 17 residues long. The germline CDR1 and CDR2 sequences are LGHDT and YNNKEL (reference sequence). Trimming took off 0 bases at V and 4 bases at J, with 17 bases between the two ends. CDR3 sequence reads: CASSQEPTGWGADTQYF. CDR3 bases: TGTGCCAGCAGCCAAGAACCGACAGGTTGGGGCGCAGATACGCAGTATTTT.

CDR3 DNA sequence: TGTGCCAGCAGCGACCGCAGGGGAGGGAATTCACCCCTCCACTTT. Translated: CASSDRRGGNSPLHF. This rearrangement joins TRBV9 to TRBJ1-6; weak D call: TRBD1 (6 bases). Trimming removed 3 bases from V and 7 bases from J, with 14 bases in between. Germline assignment: CDR1 SGDLS and CDR2 YYNGEE. The CDR3 totals 15 residues.

J is TRBJ2-7 and V is TRBV27; weak D call: TRBD1 (8 bases). The CDR3 length is 16 residues. V was pared by 5 bases and J by 2 bases, with 19 bases between. CDR1 is MNHEY, CDR2 SMNVEV, per germline (reference sequence). Here the CDR3 reads CASSLLKQGGAYEQYF. The CDR3 bases are TGTGCCAGCAGTCTTTTAAAACAGGGGGGGGCCTACGAGCAGTACTTC.

This clone was seen ten or more times. The chain links TRBV28 to TRBJ1-3; 8 nucleotides line up with TRBD1. With V trimmed by 6 bases and J by 4 bases, 8 bases remained unmatched. There are 15 residues in the CDR3. Germline CDR1 reads MDHEN; CDR2 reads SYDVKM. CDR3 nucleotide sequence: TGTGCCAGCAGCCAACCGGACAGGGAAGGAAACACCATATATTTT. This sequence encodes CASSQPDREGNTIYF.

J is TRBJ2-7 and V is TRBV18; TRBD2 matches at 7 bases. V trimming: 1 base; J trimming: 1 base; junction bases outside the gene matches: 4. Germline V lookup: CDR1 KGHSH, CDR2 LQKENI. The CDR3 sequence is 15 residues long. The CDR3 DNA sequence: TGTGCCAGCTCACCACAGCGGGGACCTTCCTACGAGCAGTACTTC. This encodes CASSPQRGPSYEQYF.

The rearrangement links TRBV18 to TRBJ1-4; 7 bases are shared with TRBD1. The CDR3 sequence is 14 residues long. The germline CDR1 and CDR2 sequences are KGHSH and LQKENI. Trimming took 6 bases from V and 7 from J; bases not matched to a gene: 8. The CDR3 loop is CASSPDRTSEKLFF. CDR3 bases: TGTGCCAGCTCGCCGGACAGGACATCTGAAAAACTGTTTTTT.

The chain recombines TRBV18 with TRBJ1-5; 9 bases align to TRBD1. This CDR3 comprises 16 residues. The V gene end was trimmed by 3 bases and the J gene end by 1 base; junction bases not matched to a gene: 4. Germline V gives CDR1 KGHSH, CDR2 LQKENI. In nucleotides, the CDR3 is TGTGCCAGCTCACCCCTGGGACAGGGAAGCAATCAGCCCCAGCATTTT. This gives the protein CASSPLGQGSNQPQHF.

The chain has TRBV4-2 and TRBJ2-7; 10 positions agree with TRBD1. V was clipped by 0 bases and J by 3 bases; unmatched bases: 8. CDR3 length equals 17 residues. Germline-derived CDR1 and CDR2 are LGHNA and YNFKEQ. This CDR3 is CASSQDQGQGVDYEQYF. CDR3 nucleotide sequence: TGTGCCAGCAGCCAAGATCAAGGACAGGGGGTCGACTACGAGCAGTACTTC.

The chain is built from TRBV6-6 and TRBJ2-5, with TRBD1 matching over 8 bases. The CDR3 contains 14 residues. V lost 5 bases, J lost 5 bases, and 7 bases stayed unmatched. CDR1 is MNHNY and CDR2 is SVGAGI in the germline V gene (reference sequence). CDR3 sequence: CASSLRGQRETQYF. CDR3 nucleotides: TGTGCCAGCAGTCTCAGGGGGCAACGGGAGACCCAGTACTTC.

The chain is built from TRBV19 and TRBJ2-3; D possibly corresponds to TRBD2 (7 bases). V was cut by 3 bases and J by 5 bases, with 15 bases left in between. The length of the CDR3 is 15 residues. Germline CDR1 LNHDA, CDR2 SQIVND (reference sequence). CDR3 nucleotide sequence: TGTGCCAGTAGTATCACGGGGGGCCGGGTAGATACGCAGTATTTT. Encoded protein: CASSITGGRVDTQYF.

This clone was observed a single time. The chain is built from TRBV11-2 and TRBJ2-1, with D possibly being TRBD1 (6 bases). The CDR3 spans 14 residues. Trimming took 5 bases from V and 4 from J, leaving 12 bases between them. Germline CDR1 SGHAT, CDR2 FQNNGV. CDR3 protein: CASSHVGQYNEQFF. Written as DNA, the CDR3 is TGTGCCAGCAGCCATGTCGGACAGTACAATGAGCAGTTCTTC.

The rearrangement uses TRBV18 and TRBJ1-3, with TRBD1 matching over 9 bases. The CDR3 has 16 amino acids. Germline loops: CDR1 KGHSH, CDR2 LQKENI. The ends lost 5 bases at V and 0 bases at J; junction bases unmatched: 5. CDR3 sequence (DNA): TGTGCCAGCTCATTCGGGACAGGGCACTCTGGAAACACCATATATTTT. It codes for CASSFGTGHSGNTIYF.

V gene TRBV28 combines with J gene TRBJ1-6, with 8 bases fitting TRBD1. V lost 8 bases to trimming and J lost 12 bases; unmatched junction nucleotides: 15. The germline gives CDR1 MDHEN, CDR2 SYDVKM. CDR3 size: 15 residues. The CDR3 DNA reads TGTGCCAGCGGATTCCGGGACAGGCCTTTTGAACCCCTCCACTTT. It yields the protein CASGFRDRPFEPLHF.

For this clone: At the DNA level, this CDR3 is encoded by other sequences in the same sample as well. The gene calls are TRBV2 and TRBJ1-2; D unclear. The CDR3 totals 12 residues. Germline values: CDR1 SNHLY, CDR2 FYNNEI. The V end was cut by 11 bases, the J end by 2 bases, with 12 bases between. The CDR3 loop reads CASSRENYGYTF. The CDR3 DNA is TGTGCCTCAAGCCGGGAAAACTATGGCTACACCTTC.

This clone has just one count. This sequence joins TRBV5-1 and TRBJ2-1; TRBD2 agrees at 9 bases. The CDR3 has 16 residues. J lost 10 bases, V lost 4 bases, and 15 bases had no gene match. Germline loops: CDR1 SGHRS, CDR2 YFSETQ. CDR3 sequence (DNA): TGCGCCAGCAGCGGCCTGGGGAACGCGGGGGGGCAGGAGCAGTTCTTC. Translating it yields CASSGLGNAGGQEQFF.

The CDR3 DNA follows: TGTGCCAGCAGTTACTCGGGGTCGGGATGGAGGGGCTACACCTTC. Translated: CASSYSGSGWRGYTF. The gene calls are TRBV6-5 and TRBJ1-2; the D is unclear. The V end lost 0 bases, the J end lost 8 bases, and 16 bases lay between the germline ends. Germline CDR1 reads MNHEY; CDR2 reads SVGAGI. CDR3 length: 15 residues.

This clone turned up a few times. Other nucleotide sequences in the sample specify the same CDR3. J is TRBJ2-7 and V is TRBV6-5; TRBD1 matches 7 bases. Per the germline V gene, CDR1 is MNHEY and CDR2 is SVGAGI. The CDR3 has 14 residues. Trimming removed 0 bases from V and 4 bases from J; junction bases left unmatched: 3. The CDR3 sequence: CASSYSSGGYEQYF. In nucleotides, the CDR3 is TGTGCCAGCAGTTACTCGTCAGGGGGTTACGAGCAGTACTTC.

The V call is TRBV25-1, the J call TRBJ1-6; TRBD1 matches 7 bases. The CDR3 sequence is 13 residues long. The V gene's germline CDR1 is MGHDK and CDR2 SYGVNS. V lost 10 bases, J lost 7 bases, and 7 bases stayed unmatched. In DNA form, the CDR3 reads TGTGCCAAACCGGGGACAGAGAATTCACCCCTCCACTTT. This encodes CAKPGTENSPLHF.

The chain employs TRBV5-1 and TRBJ1-6; maybe TRBD1 (5 bases). From germline, CDR1 is SGHRS and CDR2 YFSETQ. The CDR3 contains 18 residues. V was pared by 0 bases and J by 0 bases, with 13 bases between. CDR3 bases: TGCGCCAGCAGCTTGGGGGGCAGGCTTAGCTCCTATAATTCACCCCTCCACTTT. Encoded protein: CASSLGGRLSSYNSPLHF.

V gene TRBV7-9 combines with J gene TRBJ2-1; 8 bases align to TRBD2. CDR3 size: 17 residues. V trimming: 5 bases; J trimming: 0 bases; junction bases outside the gene matches: 9. Germline CDR1 is SEHNR and CDR2 is FQNEAQ (reference sequence). The CDR3 region has the DNA TGTGCCAGCAGCCCCAGAACCGGGACTAGCTCCTACAATGAGCAGTTCTTC. Its translation: CASSPRTGTSSYNEQFF.

V is TRBV6-2 or TRBV6-3 and J is TRBJ1-1, with TRBD1 as a possible D gene (6 bases). V lost 5 bases to trimming and J lost 4 bases, with 14 bases between them. The V gene's germline CDR1 is MNHEY and CDR2 SVGEGT. This CDR3 has 14 residues. DNA for the CDR3: TGTGCCAGCAGTGACCCCTACAGGGCCACTGAAGCTTTCTTT. Translating gives CASSDPYRATEAFF.

The genes are TRBV5-1 and TRBJ1-1, with D unclear. V was shortened by 2 bases and J by 2 bases, with 4 bases between the two germline ends. This CDR3 spans 12 amino acids. Germline CDR1 reads SGHRS; CDR2 reads YFSETQ. CDR3 nucleotide sequence: TGCGCCAGCAGCTTTAGTAACACTGAAGCTTTCTTT. Amino acids: CASSFSNTEAFF.

This chain connects TRBV6-5 to TRBJ2-7, with D tentatively TRBD1 (6 bases). This CDR3 has 14 residues. Germline CDR1 reads MNHEY; CDR2 reads SVGAGI. The V and J ends lost 7 bases and 6 bases respectively, with 19 bases between them. Written as DNA, the CDR3 is TGTGCCAGCATTCCCGGGACAACCCGATGCGAGCAGTACGTC. Translated, it gives CASIPGTTRCEQYV.

The CDR3 loop reads CASSPRQGAGNTIYF. The CDR3 bases are TGTGCCAGCAGCCCTAGACAGGGGGCTGGAAACACCATATATTTT. This chain uses TRBV14 with TRBJ1-3; 9 bases map to TRBD1. Germline-derived CDR1 and CDR2 are SGHDN and FVKESK. The CDR3 is made up of 15 amino acids. V gave up 4 bases and J gave up 2 bases; unmatched junction bases: 3.

This chain joins TRBV27 and TRBJ1-6; 9 nucleotides match TRBD1. This CDR3 comprises 17 residues. V trimming: 0 bases; J trimming: 7 bases; junction bases outside the gene matches: 7. The V gene's germline CDR1 is MNHEY and CDR2 SMNVEV (reference sequence). For the CDR3, the DNA is TGTGCCAGCAGTTTATCTCTGACAGGGGGTGTGAATTCACCCCTCCACTTT. Protein: CASSLSLTGGVNSPLHF.

The chain joins TRBV6-5 to TRBJ1-1; 10 nucleotides match TRBD1. The J segment lost 5 bases and the V segment lost 6 bases, leaving 3 bases of the junction unmatched. This CDR3 contains 13 residues. The germline V gene has CDR1 MNHEY and CDR2 SVGAGI. This chain's CDR3 is CASRRQGATEAFF. Written as DNA, the CDR3 is TGTGCCAGCAGAAGACAGGGGGCTACTGAAGCTTTCTTT.

A note on this clone: This sample includes further DNA sequences coding for the same CDR3. DNA for the CDR3: TGTGCCAGCAGCCAAGGGGGGGGAGGCTACACCTTC. Translating gives CASSQGGGGYTF. The chain uses TRBV3-1 (or the pseudogene TRBV3-2) and TRBJ1-2; tentative D call: TRBD1 (5 bases). The germline V gene encodes CDR1 LGHDT and CDR2 YNNKEL (reference sequence). This CDR3 contains 12 residues. Trimming removed 1 base from V and 8 bases from J, with 8 bases in between.

Here the CDR3 reads CAWSVQGRNSPLHF. CDR3 bases: TGTGCCTGGAGTGTACAGGGACGAAATTCACCCCTCCACTTT. V usage is TRBV30 and J usage is TRBJ1-6; D may be TRBD1 (6 bases). The CDR3 length is 14 residues. The germline V gene encodes CDR1 GTSNPN and CDR2 SVGIG (reference sequence). Trimming removed 0 bases at V and 7 bases at J, with 10 bases between.